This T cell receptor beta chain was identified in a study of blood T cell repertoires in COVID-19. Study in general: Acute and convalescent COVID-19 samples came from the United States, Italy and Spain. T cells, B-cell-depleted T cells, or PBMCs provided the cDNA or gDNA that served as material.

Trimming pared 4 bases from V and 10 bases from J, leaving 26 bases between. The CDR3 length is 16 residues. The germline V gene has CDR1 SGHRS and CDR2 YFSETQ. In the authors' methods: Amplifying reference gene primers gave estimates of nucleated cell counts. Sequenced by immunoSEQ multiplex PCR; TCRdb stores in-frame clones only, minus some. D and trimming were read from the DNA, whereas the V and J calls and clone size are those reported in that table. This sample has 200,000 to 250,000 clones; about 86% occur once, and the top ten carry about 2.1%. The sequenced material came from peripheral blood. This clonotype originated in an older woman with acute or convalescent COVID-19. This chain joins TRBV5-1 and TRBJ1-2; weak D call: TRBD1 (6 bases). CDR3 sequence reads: CASSLGESDSSSVYTF. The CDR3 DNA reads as TGCGCCAGCAGCCTTGGGGAATCGGACAGTTCTAGTGTCTACACCTTC.